These 26 T cell receptor beta chains originate from one sample sequenced in a study of T cells of healthy individuals. TCRdb redid the calling of the 5' RACE reads with MiXCR, one entry per CDR3 protein. Among around 100,000 distinct CDR3 sequences listed, 17% were seen once. These receptors were taken from a human donor in good health.

The chain couples TRBV29-1 to TRBJ2-1; 8 bases are shared with TRBD2. Trimming at V came to 6 bases and at J to 5 bases, leaving 12 bases not matched to a gene. The CDR3 totals 15 residues. Germline CDR1 and CDR2: SQVTM and ANQGSEA. The CDR3 here is CSVVGTQTSDNEQFF. The CDR3 bases are TGCAGCGTAGTCGGGACCCAGACTAGCGACAATGAGCAGTTCTTC.

In this sample, this clonotype turned up a few times. The chain uses TRBV9 and TRBJ1-1; 7 bases are shared with TRBD1. V gave up 4 bases and J gave up 4 bases; unmatched junction bases: 4. CDR3 length: 13 amino acids. CDR1 SGDLS and CDR2 YYNGEE come from the germline V gene. In DNA, the CDR3 is TGTGCCAGCAGCTATCAGGGGGGCACTGAAGCTTTCTTT. Translation: CASSYQGGTEAFF.

In its sample, this clonotype was seen many times. This rearrangement joins TRBV20-1 to TRBJ2-2; D is tentatively TRBD1 or TRBD2 (5 bases each). Trimming removed 6 bases at V and 3 bases at J, with 17 bases between. The CDR3 loop spans 15 amino acids. The germline CDR1 and CDR2 sequences are DFQATT and SNEGSKA (reference sequence). The CDR3 loop reads CSARGGEWDTGELFF. CDR3 bases: TGCAGTGCCCGGGGCGGAGAATGGGACACCGGGGAGCTGTTTTTT.

This clonotype was detected ten times or more. This chain links TRBV20-1 with TRBJ2-7, with TRBD2 identical over 12 bases. The junction had 4 bases not matched to a gene; V was cut back by 4 bases and J by 0 bases. The CDR3 extends over 15 amino acids. Germline CDR1 reads DFQATT; CDR2 reads SNEGSKA (reference sequence). For the CDR3, the DNA is TGCAGTGCTAAGCTAGCGGGGGGGCACTCCTACGAGCAGTACTTC. This codes for CSAKLAGGHSYEQYF.

This clonotype was counted between two and nine times. V usage is TRBV4-1 and J usage is TRBJ2-1, with TRBD2 matching over 9 bases. Germline V gene sequence: CDR1 MGHRA, CDR2 YSYEKL. CDR3 size: 19 residues. The trim removed 1 base at V and 0 bases at J, leaving 10 bases unmatched. CDR3 in DNA: TGCGCCAGCAGCCAAGGGGGTAGCGGGAGTTTCTCCTCCTACAATGAGCAGTTCTTC. Translated: CASSQGGSGSFSSYNEQFF.

V and J are TRBV6-1 and TRBJ1-5; 8 nucleotides line up with TRBD1. CDR3 length equals 15 residues. Germline V gene lookup returns CDR1 MNHNS and CDR2 SASEGT. Trimming removed 5 bases from V and 2 bases from J; junction bases left unmatched: 5. The CDR3: CASSRQGQGNQPQHF. The CDR3 DNA follows: TGTGCCAGCAGTCGACAGGGACAGGGCAATCAGCCCCAGCATTTT.

The CDR3 sequence: CSARDPKGGTSGANVLTF. For the CDR3, the DNA is TGCAGTGCTAGAGATCCTAAGGGTGGAACCTCTGGGGCCAACGTCCTGACTTTC. The chain couples TRBV20-1 to TRBJ2-6; D remains ambiguous. CDR3 size: 18 residues. The V and J ends lost 0 bases and 0 bases respectively, with 15 bases between them. CDR1 and CDR2 from the germline V gene are DFQATT and SNEGSKA (reference sequence).

There are a few counts of this clonotype. The V gene is TRBV4-1, the J gene TRBJ1-2, with unresolved D. The V end was cut by 4 bases, the J end by 2 bases, with 8 bases between. The CDR3 has 13 residues. Per the germline V gene, CDR1 is MGHRA and CDR2 is YSYEKL. The CDR3 sequence: CASSLSINYGYTF. The CDR3 nucleotides are TGCGCCAGCAGCCTCTCGATAAACTATGGCTACACCTTC.

In this sample, this clonotype turned up a few times. The chain recombines TRBV10-3 with TRBJ2-5; 10 bases fit TRBD2. Germline V gene sequence: CDR1 ENHRY, CDR2 SYGVKD. The length of the CDR3 is 14 residues. After removal of 3 bases from V and 5 bases from J, the junction contained 3 bases not matched to a gene. CDR3 coding DNA: TGTGCCATCAGTGAAAGTAGCGGGAGGGAGACCCAGTACTTC. It codes for CAISESSGRETQYF.

This clonotype was counted between two and nine times. The CDR3: CASRPGQVVIDTEAFF. The CDR3 coding sequence is TGTGCCAGCCGCCCGGGACAGGTCGTCATCGACACTGAAGCTTTCTTT. The chain employs TRBV7-8 and TRBJ1-1, with TRBD1 matching over 8 bases. V lost 8 bases and J lost 3; bases outside the gene matches: 14. The CDR3 has 16 residues. Germline loops: CDR1 SGHVS, CDR2 FQNEAQ.

V usage is TRBV5-1 and J usage is TRBJ2-7, with 9 bases fitting TRBD2. CDR1 is SGHRS, CDR2 YFSETQ, per germline. The trim removed 0 bases at V and 9 bases at J, leaving 13 bases unmatched. This CDR3 has 16 amino acids. The CDR3 region is CASSLDPGLASRGQYF. The CDR3, as DNA: TGCGCCAGCAGCTTGGACCCGGGACTAGCCTCCCGGGGGCAGTACTTC.

This clonotype was counted many times. The V call is TRBV24-1, the J call TRBJ2-7, with a possible D match to TRBD2 (6 bases). Germline values: CDR1 KGHDR, CDR2 SFDVKD. The CDR3 is made up of 12 amino acids. Trimming stripped 10 bases from V and 1 base from J, with 10 bases between. As DNA, the CDR3 is TGTGCCACTAGCGGACAATCCTACGAGCAGTACTTC. It encodes CATSGQSYEQYF.

This clonotype was seen ten or more times. The CDR3 is CASSFREASSYEQYF. The DNA for the CDR3 is TGTGCCAGCAGCTTTCGGGAGGCCAGCTCCTACGAGCAGTACTTC. The chain couples TRBV5-6 to TRBJ2-7; 7 positions agree with TRBD2. The CDR3 covers 15 residues. With V trimmed by 2 bases and J by 0 bases, 5 bases remained unmatched. CDR1 is SGHDT, CDR2 YYEEEE, per germline.

CDR3 region: CASSFKGGGVENSPLHF. CDR3 nucleotide sequence: TGTGCCAGTAGCTTTAAGGGCGGCGGAGTGGAGAATTCACCCCTCCACTTT. The V and J genes are TRBV19 and TRBJ1-6; no reliable D call. This CDR3 is 17 amino acids long. V was shortened by 6 bases and J by 7 bases, with 22 bases between the two germline ends. Germline values: CDR1 LNHDA, CDR2 SQIVND (reference sequence). The full variable domain, with the rest looked up from reference TRBV19 and TRBJ1-6, is DGGITQSPKYLFRKEGQNVTLSCEQNLNHDAMYWYRQDPGQGLRLIYYSQIVNDFQKGDIAEGYSVSREKKESFPLTVTSAQKNPTAFYLCASSFKGGGVENSPLHFGNGTRLTVT.

This clonotype has ten or more counts. V gene TRBV7-9 combines with J gene TRBJ2-7; D gene unclear. Trimming took 3 bases from V and 0 from J, leaving 15 bases between them. Germline CDR1 reads SEHNR; CDR2 reads FQNEAQ (reference sequence). The CDR3 covers 16 residues. CDR3 region: CASSFSTRSRSYEQYF. CDR3 sequence (DNA): TGTGCCAGCAGCTTCTCAACGCGGTCCCGCTCCTACGAGCAGTACTTC.

A few counts support this clonotype. This chain connects TRBV2 to TRBJ2-5; D is undetermined. The germline V and J ends were trimmed by 5 bases and 4 bases, with 20 bases remaining between them. Germline loops: CDR1 SNHLY, CDR2 FYNNEI. The CDR3 runs 16 residues. This chain's CDR3 is CASSRRLGNSVETQYF. The CDR3 bases are TGTGCCAGCAGTCGACGGCTAGGGAACTCCGTAGAGACCCAGTACTTC.

The chain uses TRBV4-3 and TRBJ1-2; 8 positions match TRBD1. The V gene end was trimmed by 0 bases and the J gene end by 0 bases; junction bases not matched to a gene: 0. This CDR3 is 15 amino acids long. Per germline, CDR1 LGHNA and CDR2 YSLEER. CDR3 DNA: TGCGCCAGCAGCCAAGAGGGACAGGCTAACTATGGCTACACCTTC. Encoded protein: CASSQEGQANYGYTF.

This clonotype was counted a few times. The J gene is TRBJ1-5, the V gene TRBV12-3 or TRBV12-4, with D tentatively TRBD1 (5 bases). V gave up 6 bases and J gave up 5 bases, with 11 bases separating them. This CDR3 has 13 residues. CDR3 coding DNA: TGTGCCAGCAGCCGGGGGTCCCATCAGCCCCAGCATTTT. Amino acids: CASSRGSHQPQHF.

This clonotype was seen more than once but under ten times. CDR3 in amino acids: CAGQLNTEAFF. CDR3 DNA sequence: TGTGCCGGACAGTTGAACACTGAAGCTTTCTTT. The V and J genes are TRBV28 and TRBJ1-1, with a possible D match to TRBD1 (6 bases). V was cut by 11 bases and J by 0 bases, with 7 bases left in between. The CDR3 is made up of 11 amino acids. CDR1 MDHEN and CDR2 SYDVKM come from the germline V gene.

The gene calls are TRBV20-1 and TRBJ2-3; a weak D match, TRBD2 (6 bases). V lost 7 bases to trimming and J lost 3 bases, with 14 bases between them. Per the germline V gene, CDR1 is DFQATT and CDR2 is SNEGSKA (reference sequence). The CDR3 is made up of 13 amino acids. In DNA form, the CDR3 reads TGCAGTGTAGGGGCGGGAAGTACAGATACGCAGTATTTT. It codes for CSVGAGSTDTQYF.

The gene calls are TRBV10-3 and TRBJ2-3; unclear D gene. V lost 6 bases, J lost 4 bases, and 14 bases lay in between. Germline V CDR1 and CDR2: ENHRY, SYGVKD. The CDR3 sequence is 14 residues long. DNA for the CDR3: TGTGCCATCAGCGCTCGGAGTTTGGCAGATACGCAGTATTTT. This translates into CAISARSLADTQYF.

The V call is TRBV7-2, the J call TRBJ1-1; D unclear. CDR1 and CDR2 from the germline V gene are SGHTA and FQGNSA. The V end was cut by 1 base, the J end by 4 bases, with 7 bases between. CDR3 length: 13 amino acids. CDR3 sequence: CASSLVEGTEAFF. The DNA of the CDR3 is TGTGCCAGCAGCTTAGTCGAAGGCACTGAAGCTTTCTTT.

This clonotype has more than one count but fewer than ten. J is TRBJ1-2 and V is TRBV6-2 or TRBV6-3; D is unresolved. The CDR3 spans 13 residues. Germline lookup yields CDR1 MNHEY and CDR2 SVGEGT. Trimming left V 0 bases short and J 3 bases short, with 5 bases between. In DNA form, the CDR3 reads TGTGCCAGCAGTTACTCTCGAGACTATGGCTACACCTTC. Its protein is CASSYSRDYGYTF.

The chain combines TRBV28 with TRBJ2-5; 7 bases fit TRBD2. This CDR3 comprises 15 residues. Germline trimming cut 6 bases from V and 9 bases from J; bases unmatched to any gene: 16. CDR1 and CDR2 (germline): MDHEN, SYDVKM. The DNA of the CDR3 is TGTGCCAGCAGCCGGGTTCACAGCGGGGTCAGGGCCCAGTACTTC. Amino acids: CASSRVHSGVRAQYF.

The chain is built from TRBV19 and TRBJ2-7; tentative D call: TRBD2 (5 bases). This CDR3 spans 15 amino acids. Germline V gives CDR1 LNHDA, CDR2 SQIVND (reference sequence). The germline V and J ends were trimmed by 3 bases and 0 bases, with 12 bases remaining between them. The CDR3 coding sequence is TGTGCCAGTAGTATTGGAGGCTTCAACTCCTACGAGCAGTACTTC. Its protein product is CASSIGGFNSYEQYF.

The chain combines TRBV12-3 or TRBV12-4 with TRBJ2-7, with no clear D. The V gene lost 5 bases and the J gene lost 4 bases, with 15 bases spanning the gap. The CDR3 sequence is 14 residues long. This CDR3 reads CASSVQGRTYEQYF. Here the CDR3 DNA reads TGTGCCAGCAGTGTGCAAGGACGTACTTACGAGCAGTACTTC.